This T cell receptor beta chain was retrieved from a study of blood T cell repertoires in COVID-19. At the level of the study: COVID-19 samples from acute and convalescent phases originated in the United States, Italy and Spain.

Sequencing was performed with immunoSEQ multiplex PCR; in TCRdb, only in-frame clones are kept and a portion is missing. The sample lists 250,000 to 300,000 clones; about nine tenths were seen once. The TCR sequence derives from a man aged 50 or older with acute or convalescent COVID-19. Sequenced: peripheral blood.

CDR3 in DNA: TGCGCCAGCAGCCCCCGGCCCAGTGGGGTAGACAGGGCCACTGGAAACACCATATATTTT. Its protein product is CASSPRPSGVDRATGNTIYF. The rearrangement links TRBV5-1 to TRBJ1-3; 7 nucleotides align to TRBD1. The CDR3 consists of 20 residues. The germline V gene has CDR1 SGHRS and CDR2 YFSETQ. V lost 4 bases to trimming and J lost 2 bases; unmatched junction nucleotides: 21.